These 20 T cell receptor beta chains share one sample of origin, sequenced in a study of shared clonotypes between healthy human individuals. Profiling relied on immunoSEQ multiplex PCR, and the TCRdb table lists in-frame clones only, not all of them. The repertoire holds under 200,000 clones, with 85% to 95% as singletons. Sequencing was carried out using naive CD4+ T cells sorted from blood. As for subset: CD45RA+ positively selected. The receptors derive from a woman aged 30 to 39 in good health.

Remarks on this clone: This specimen includes other DNA sequences encoding the same CDR3. J is TRBJ2-7 and V is TRBV7-9; TRBD1 or TRBD2 may be the D gene (5 bases each). The CDR3 runs to 14 residues. Germline assignment: CDR1 SEHNR and CDR2 FQNEAQ (reference sequence). V was cut by 0 bases and J by 3 bases, with 9 bases left in between. The CDR3 loop reads CASSLAGGRYEQYF. The CDR3 DNA reads TGTGCCAGCAGCTTAGCTGGGGGACGCTACGAGCAGTACTTC.

The V call is TRBV5-1, the J call TRBJ2-1, with D unresolved. Germline assignment: CDR1 SGHRS and CDR2 YFSETQ. This CDR3 has 15 amino acids. The germline V and J ends were trimmed by 4 bases and 5 bases, with 16 bases remaining between them. For the CDR3, the DNA is TGCGCCAGCAGCGAGGAGCAGCGAGTTAACAATGAGCAGTTCTTC. Encoded protein: CASSEEQRVNNEQFF.

The chain combines TRBV4-2 with TRBJ2-5, with 11 bases identical to TRBD2. Germline lookup yields CDR1 LGHNA and CDR2 YNFKEQ. This CDR3 is built from 17 residues. Germline trimming cut 1 base from V and 5 bases from J; bases unmatched to any gene: 9. The CDR3 sequence is CASSQGGSGRAGETQYF. CDR3 DNA: TGTGCCAGCAGCCAAGGGGGTAGCGGGAGGGCAGGGGAGACCCAGTACTTC.

The chain uses TRBV7-8 and TRBJ1-3; 7 bases are shared with TRBD1. The CDR3 loop spans 15 amino acids. Germline CDR1 reads SGHVS; CDR2 reads FQNEAQ. Trimming took 5 bases from V and 4 from J; bases not matched to a gene: 8. CDR3 residues: CASSDRTGSGNTIYF. As DNA, the CDR3 is TGTGCCAGCAGCGATAGGACAGGCTCGGGAAACACCATATATTTT.

The chain has TRBV2 and TRBJ2-7, with 7 bases that match TRBD2. After removal of 8 bases from V and 0 bases from J, the junction contained 13 bases not matched to a gene. CDR1 is SNHLY and CDR2 is FYNNEI in the germline V gene. The CDR3 is 16 residues long. In DNA, the CDR3 is TGTGCCAGCTCTCTTAGTCCCGGGGGGACCTCCTACGAGCAGTACTTC. Protein sequence: CASSLSPGGTSYEQYF.

Only one count was recorded for this clone. This chain uses TRBV4-1 with TRBJ2-5; D perhaps matches TRBD2 (6 bases). The CDR3 is 15 residues long. Per the germline V gene, CDR1 is MGHRA and CDR2 is YSYEKL. The V end was cut by 1 base, the J end by 1 base, with 10 bases between. In DNA form, the CDR3 reads TGCGCCAGCAGCCAAGGGAGGACTACCCAAGAGACCCAGTACTTC. Residues: CASSQGRTTQETQYF.

This sequence joins TRBV5-5 and TRBJ2-7; perhaps TRBD1 as D (6 bases). Trimming took 6 bases from V and 0 from J, leaving 13 bases between them. The V gene's germline CDR1 is SGHKS and CDR2 YYEKEE (reference sequence). The CDR3 sequence is 14 residues long. The DNA of the CDR3 is TGTGCCAGCAAGAGCCGGGACACCTCCTACGAGCAGTACTTC. Residues: CASKSRDTSYEQYF.

This chain joins TRBV5-4 and TRBJ2-1; 11 nucleotides match TRBD2. This CDR3 is 16 amino acids long. The junction had 6 bases not matched to a gene; V was cut back by 3 bases and J by 4 bases. Germline loops: CDR1 SGHNT, CDR2 YYREEE (reference sequence). The CDR3 nucleotides are TGTGCCAGCAGCTCGCGGACTAGCGGGTGGTACAATGAGCAGTTCTTC. Amino acids: CASSSRTSGWYNEQFF.

The chain combines TRBV2 with TRBJ2-5; TRBD2 might be the D (6 bases). The DNA matches TRBJ2-7 better at its end, which makes the J call doubtful. Per germline, CDR1 SNHLY and CDR2 FYNNEI. CDR3 length: 13 residues. The CDR3 nucleotides are TGTGCCAGCCGCCCCGGGGGTGTTTACGAGCAGTACTTC. Translated, it gives CASRPGGVYEQYF.

This rearrangement joins TRBV18 to TRBJ1-1, with TRBD1 matching over 8 bases. V lost 3 bases and J lost 1; bases outside the gene matches: 4. The CDR3 has 15 residues. Germline V gene data show CDR1 as KGHSH and CDR2 as LQKENI. Here the CDR3 DNA reads TGTGCCAGCTCACCGAGGACAGGGAAGAACACTGAAGCTTTCTTT. Its protein is CASSPRTGKNTEAFF.

The chain combines TRBV7-8 with TRBJ1-5, with 8 bases identical to TRBD1. CDR3 size: 14 residues. V dropped 4 bases and J dropped 5; count of bases not matched to a gene: 4. Germline CDR1 and CDR2: SGHVS and FQNEAQ. The CDR3 DNA reads TGTGCCAGCAGCTCAGGGGGCTGGGATCAGCCCCAGCATTTT. As protein: CASSSGGWDQPQHF.

This chain joins TRBV5-1 and TRBJ1-4; D perhaps matches TRBD1 (6 bases). Germline values: CDR1 SGHRS, CDR2 YFSETQ. The CDR3 covers 14 residues. V was clipped by 5 bases and J by 7 bases, with 15 bases between them. This CDR3 reads CASRHRTEGEKLFF. The CDR3 DNA reads TGCGCCAGCAGGCACCGGACAGAGGGTGAAAAACTGTTTTTT.

The chain couples TRBV19 to TRBJ2-3; 10 bases map to TRBD2. This CDR3 spans 14 amino acids. J lost 1 base, V lost 6 bases, and 1 base had no gene match. Germline lookup yields CDR1 LNHDA and CDR2 SQIVND (reference sequence). Written as DNA, the CDR3 is TGTGCCAGTAGGGGGACTAGCGGCACAGATACGCAGTATTTT. As protein: CASRGTSGTDTQYF.

This clone was recorded only once. The rearrangement links TRBV19 to TRBJ2-1; the match to TRBD2 covers 7 bases. V was pared by 2 bases and J by 9 bases, with 10 bases of the junction left unmatched. This CDR3 contains 15 residues. Germline values: CDR1 LNHDA, CDR2 SQIVND (reference sequence). The CDR3 here is CASSILAGIAGEQFF. DNA of the CDR3: TGTGCCAGTAGTATATTAGCGGGTATAGCGGGTGAGCAGTTCTTC.

This clone was observed a handful of times. The chain combines TRBV30 with TRBJ2-7, with D perhaps being TRBD1 or TRBD2 (5 bases each). In germline, CDR1 is GTSNPN, CDR2 SVGIG (reference sequence). The CDR3 consists of 14 residues. V was cut by 2 bases and J by 3 bases, with 14 bases left in between. CDR3 amino acids: CAWSISGTGYEQYF. As DNA, the CDR3 is TGTGCCTGGAGTATCTCAGGGACGGGCTACGAGCAGTACTTC.

This rearrangement joins TRBV6-1 to TRBJ2-7, with a possible D match to TRBD1 (6 bases). Trimming took off 6 bases at V and 3 bases at J, with 15 bases between the two ends. Germline values: CDR1 MNHNS, CDR2 SASEGT. The CDR3 has 14 amino acids. CDR3 sequence (DNA): TGTGCCAGCAGCGGACAGCCCGACGGCTACGAGCAGTACTTC. Amino acids: CASSGQPDGYEQYF.

The chain couples TRBV6-1 to TRBJ2-7; no clear D. CDR1 is MNHNS, CDR2 SASEGT, per germline. The CDR3 length is 12 residues. The V end was cut by 8 bases, the J end by 0 bases, with 8 bases between. CDR3 protein: CASYFSSYEQYF. CDR3 in DNA: TGTGCCAGCTATTTCAGCTCCTACGAGCAGTACTTC.

The CDR3 nucleotides are TGTGCCTGGAGTTGGCAGGGCAGCTCCTATAATTCACCCCTCCACTTT. Translating gives CAWSWQGSSYNSPLHF. This chain uses TRBV30 with TRBJ1-6; D perhaps matches TRBD1 (5 bases). From germline, CDR1 is GTSNPN and CDR2 SVGIG (reference sequence). Deletions cut 2 bases from V and 0 bases from J, with 11 bases between. The CDR3 length is 16 residues. Using reference TRBV30 and TRBJ1-6 for the parts outside the CDR3, the full variable domain is SQTIHQWPATLVQPVGSPLSLECTVEGTSNPNLYWYRQAAGRGLQLLFYSVGIGQISSEVPQNLSASRPQDRQFILSSKKLLLSDSGFYLCAWSWQGSSYNSPLHFGNGTRLTVT.

The DNA for the CDR3 is TGTGCCAGCTCAATTCTCTACAATGAGCAGTTCTTC. This gives the protein CASSILYNEQFF. The rearrangement joins TRBV18 to TRBJ2-1; no clear D gene. The CDR3 has 12 amino acids. CDR1 is KGHSH and CDR2 is LQKENI in the germline V gene. Trimming took 5 bases from V and 3 from J, leaving 5 bases between them.

V usage is TRBV25-1 and J usage is TRBJ1-1, with D unclear. The V end was cut by 5 bases, the J end by 8 bases, with 15 bases between. This CDR3 spans 13 amino acids. In germline, CDR1 is MGHDK, CDR2 SYGVNS. The CDR3 protein is CASSTSYRAEAFF. CDR3 bases: TGTGCCAGCAGTACCTCCTACAGAGCAGAAGCTTTCTTT.